Shown below are 16 T cell receptor beta chains from a single sample sequenced in a study of breast tumors, draining lymph nodes, adjacent tissues. Samples came from axillary lymph nodes draining the breast cancer. TCRdb used MiXCR to reprocess the multiplex PCR reads, holding one entry per CDR3 protein. Of around 100,000 distinct CDR3 sequences listed, 21% are singletons. Material for sequencing was axillary lymph node tissue. Receptors were obtained from a female donor with breast cancer. Some clones in this sample may be carry-over from other donors' samples.

This clonotype occurred many times. This chain connects TRBV9 to TRBJ2-7; D perhaps matches TRBD1 (5 bases). Per germline, CDR1 SGDLS and CDR2 YYNGEE. CDR3 length: 15 residues. Trimming stripped 0 bases from V and 3 bases from J, with 13 bases between. The CDR3 spells CASSVGVTDNYEQYF. In DNA, the CDR3 is TGTGCCAGCAGCGTAGGTGTGACAGACAACTACGAGCAGTACTTC.

This clonotype was seen many times. The chain carries TRBV19 and TRBJ2-1; no clear D. V lost 7 bases and J lost 2, with 3 bases in between. Germline-derived CDR1 and CDR2 are LNHDA and SQIVND (reference sequence). The CDR3 consists of 11 residues. CDR3 protein: CASNTYNEQFF. CDR3 sequence (DNA): TGTGCCAGTAACACCTACAATGAGCAGTTCTTC.

This rearrangement joins TRBV5-1 to TRBJ1-1; D may be TRBD1 (5 bases). CDR1 is SGHRS and CDR2 is YFSETQ in the germline V gene. The CDR3 contains 13 residues. The ends were cut back, 8 bases at V and 0 bases at J, with 11 bases in the middle. This CDR3 is CASRGDLNTEAFF. The CDR3 bases are TGCGCCAGTAGAGGGGACCTGAACACTGAAGCTTTCTTT.

The chain uses TRBV19 and TRBJ2-6; D uncertain. This CDR3 is built from 16 residues. Germline-derived CDR1 and CDR2 are LNHDA and SQIVND (reference sequence). Trimming removed 2 bases from V and 1 base from J, with 9 bases in between. The CDR3, as DNA: TGTGCCAGTAGTATAATTATAGGGTCTGGGGCCAACGTCCTGACTTTC. Amino acids: CASSIIIGSGANVLTF.

This clonotype was recorded many times. The chain links TRBV9 to TRBJ1-4; tentatively, D is TRBD1 (6 bases). The V end lost 2 bases, the J end lost 5 bases, and 10 bases lay between the germline ends. The CDR3 runs 14 residues. The germline gives CDR1 SGDLS, CDR2 YYNGEE. The CDR3 bases are TGTGCCAGCAGCGTGGGGGCCGGGAATGAAAAACTGTTTTTT. Encoded protein: CASSVGAGNEKLFF.

This clonotype was observed at least ten times. The chain uses TRBV5-4 and TRBJ1-4, with a tentative D call TRBD1 (6 bases). Looked up from germline, CDR1 is SGHNT and CDR2 is YYREEE (reference sequence). Trimming removed 0 bases from V and 10 bases from J, with 13 bases in between. The CDR3 loop spans 14 amino acids. CDR3 loop: CASSLEAGVGKLFF. CDR3 nucleotide sequence: TGTGCCAGCAGCTTGGAGGCAGGGGTCGGAAAACTGTTTTTT.

This clonotype appeared many times. The rearrangement links TRBV6-1 to TRBJ2-1; D is ambiguous. Germline V gene data show CDR1 as MNHNS and CDR2 as SASEGT. The CDR3 length is 12 residues. V was clipped by 4 bases and J by 5 bases, with 6 bases between them. The CDR3: CASSGFDNEQFF. CDR3 nucleotide sequence: TGTGCCAGCAGTGGTTTCGACAATGAGCAGTTCTTC.

The chain recombines TRBV27 with TRBJ1-5; a weak D match, TRBD1 (6 bases). Germline values: CDR1 MNHEY, CDR2 SMNVEV (reference sequence). The CDR3 is made up of 14 amino acids. V shed 9 bases and J shed 6 bases, with 18 bases lying between them. The CDR3 spells CASGEGGVVQPQHF. The CDR3, as DNA: TGTGCCAGTGGAGAAGGGGGGGTGGTTCAGCCCCAGCATTTT.

There are many counts of this clonotype. The V and J genes are TRBV27 and TRBJ2-3; the match to TRBD2 covers 8 bases. CDR3 length: 15 amino acids. The trim removed 5 bases at V and 1 base at J, leaving 5 bases unmatched. CDR1 is MNHEY and CDR2 is SMNVEV in the germline V gene (reference sequence). The CDR3 DNA reads as TGTGCCAGCAGTGCGCCGGGACTAGGCACAGATACGCAGTATTTT. Translating it yields CASSAPGLGTDTQYF.

In its sample, this clonotype was seen many times. The chain combines TRBV5-8 with TRBJ2-3; 13 nucleotides line up with TRBD2. J gave up 0 bases and V 4 bases, and 2 bases lay outside the gene matches. CDR1 and CDR2 from the germline V gene are SGHTS and YDEGEE. The CDR3 is made up of 16 amino acids. For the CDR3, the DNA is TGTGCCAGCAGCCCGGGACTAGCGGGGAGCACAGATACGCAGTATTTT. It encodes CASSPGLAGSTDTQYF.

This chain joins TRBV20-1 and TRBJ1-1; 8 positions match TRBD1. Germline CDR1 is DFQATT and CDR2 is SNEGSKA (reference sequence). J was trimmed by 4 bases and V by 7 bases; bases with no gene match: 11. This CDR3 has 14 amino acids. The DNA of the CDR3 is TGCAGTGTCAGGGGGCGCTGGGACACCACTGAAGCTTTCTTT. Translation: CSVRGRWDTTEAFF.

The gene calls are TRBV7-8 and TRBJ1-1; 7 nucleotides align to TRBD1. This CDR3 contains 13 residues. CDR1 is SGHVS, CDR2 FQNEAQ, per germline. V shed 3 bases, J shed 5 bases, and the junction held 3 bases outside the gene matches. The CDR3: CASSLTGITEAFF. CDR3 DNA sequence: TGTGCCAGCAGCTTGACAGGGATAACTGAAGCTTTCTTT. Using reference TRBV7-8 and TRBJ1-1 for the parts outside the CDR3, the full variable domain is GAGVSQSPRYKVAKRGQDVALRCDPISGHVSLFWYQQALGQGPEFLTYFQNEAQLDKSGLPSDRFFAERPEGSVSTLKIQRTQQEDSAVYLCASSLTGITEAFFGQGTRLTVV.

Ten or more counts support this clonotype. The J gene is TRBJ1-2, the V gene TRBV5-6; 8 bases are a match to TRBD1. CDR1 is SGHDT, CDR2 YYEEEE, per germline. V shed 4 bases and J 0 bases; nucleotides not matched to a gene: 8. This CDR3 contains 16 residues. CDR3 sequence reads: CASSPRDRPTNYGYTF. The CDR3 nucleotides read TGTGCCAGCAGCCCCCGGGACAGGCCTACTAACTATGGCTACACCTTC.

The chain recombines TRBV2 with TRBJ1-1; maybe TRBD1 (6 bases). From germline, CDR1 is SNHLY and CDR2 FYNNEI. Trimming removed 7 bases from V and 2 bases from J, with 11 bases in between. CDR3 size: 13 residues. CDR3: CASTRTVNTEAFF. In DNA form, the CDR3 reads TGTGCCAGCACCAGGACAGTAAACACTGAAGCTTTCTTT.

This clonotype occurred many times. This rearrangement joins TRBV10-2 to TRBJ2-7; TRBD1 aligns across 8 bases. With 6 bases clipped from V and 0 bases from J, the junction kept 1 base outside the gene matches. CDR1 WSHSY and CDR2 SAAADI come from the germline V gene. The CDR3 is made up of 13 amino acids. The CDR3 DNA reads as TGCGCCAGCAGGGGACAGGACTCCTACGAGCAGTACTTC. As protein: CASRGQDSYEQYF.

In this sample, this clonotype turned up many times. The chain joins TRBV12-3 or TRBV12-4 to TRBJ2-1; D may be TRBD1 (6 bases). V lost 4 bases and J 10 bases, leaving 14 bases between the germline ends. This CDR3 is 13 amino acids long. DNA of the CDR3: TGTGCCAGCAGTTGGATACAGGGTGAGGAGCAGTTCTTC. It encodes CASSWIQGEEQFF.